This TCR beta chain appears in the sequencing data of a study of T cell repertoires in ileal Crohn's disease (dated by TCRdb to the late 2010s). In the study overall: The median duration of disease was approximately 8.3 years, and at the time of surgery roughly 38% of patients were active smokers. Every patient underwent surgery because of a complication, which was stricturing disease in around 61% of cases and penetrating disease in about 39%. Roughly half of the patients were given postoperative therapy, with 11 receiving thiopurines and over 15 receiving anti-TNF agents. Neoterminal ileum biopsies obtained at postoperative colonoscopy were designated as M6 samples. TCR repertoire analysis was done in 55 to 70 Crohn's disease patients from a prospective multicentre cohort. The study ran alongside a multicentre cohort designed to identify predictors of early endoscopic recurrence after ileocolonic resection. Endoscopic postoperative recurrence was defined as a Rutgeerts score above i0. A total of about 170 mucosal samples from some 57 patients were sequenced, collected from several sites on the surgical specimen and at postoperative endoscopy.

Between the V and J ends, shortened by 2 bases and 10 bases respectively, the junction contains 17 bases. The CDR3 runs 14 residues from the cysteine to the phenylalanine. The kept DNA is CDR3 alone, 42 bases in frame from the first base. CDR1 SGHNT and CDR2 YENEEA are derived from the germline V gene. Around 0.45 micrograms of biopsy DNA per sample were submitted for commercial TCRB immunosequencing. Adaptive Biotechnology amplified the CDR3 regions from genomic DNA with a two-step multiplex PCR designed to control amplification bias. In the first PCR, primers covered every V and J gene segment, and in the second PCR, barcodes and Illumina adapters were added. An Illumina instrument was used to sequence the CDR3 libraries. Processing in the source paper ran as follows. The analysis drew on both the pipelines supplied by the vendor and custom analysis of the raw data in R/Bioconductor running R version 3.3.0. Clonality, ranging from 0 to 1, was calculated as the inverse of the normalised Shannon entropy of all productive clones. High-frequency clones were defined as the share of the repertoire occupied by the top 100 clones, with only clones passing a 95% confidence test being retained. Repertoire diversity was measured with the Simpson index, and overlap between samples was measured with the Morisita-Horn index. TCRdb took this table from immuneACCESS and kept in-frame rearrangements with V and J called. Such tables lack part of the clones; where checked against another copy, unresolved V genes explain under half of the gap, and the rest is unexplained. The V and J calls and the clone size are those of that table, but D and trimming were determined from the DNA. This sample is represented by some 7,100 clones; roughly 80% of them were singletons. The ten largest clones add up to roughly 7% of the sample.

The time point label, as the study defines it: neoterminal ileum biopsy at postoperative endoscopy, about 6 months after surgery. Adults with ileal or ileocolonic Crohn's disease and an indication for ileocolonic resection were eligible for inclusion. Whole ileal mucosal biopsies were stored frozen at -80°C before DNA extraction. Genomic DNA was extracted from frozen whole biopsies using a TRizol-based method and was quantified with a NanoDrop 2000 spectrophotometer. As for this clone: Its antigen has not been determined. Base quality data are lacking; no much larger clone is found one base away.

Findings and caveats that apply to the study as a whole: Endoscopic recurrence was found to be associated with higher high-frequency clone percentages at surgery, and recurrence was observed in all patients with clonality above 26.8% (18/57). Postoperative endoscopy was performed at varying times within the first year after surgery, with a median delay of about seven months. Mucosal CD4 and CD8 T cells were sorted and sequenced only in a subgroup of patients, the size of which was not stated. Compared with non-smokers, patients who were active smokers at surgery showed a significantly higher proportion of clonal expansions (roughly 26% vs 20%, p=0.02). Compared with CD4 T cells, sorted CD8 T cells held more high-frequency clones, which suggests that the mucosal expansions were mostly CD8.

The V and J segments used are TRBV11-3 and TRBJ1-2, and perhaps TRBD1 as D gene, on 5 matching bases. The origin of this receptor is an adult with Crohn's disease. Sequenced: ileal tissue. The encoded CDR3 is CASSLTGSLFDYTF. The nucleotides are TGTGCCAGCAGCTTAACAGGCAGTCTCTTCGACTACACCTTC.